These 3 T cell receptor beta chains were all obtained from the same sample, sequenced in a study of blood T cell repertoires in COVID-19 (dated by TCRdb to between 2020 and 2021). The library was prepared using the immunoSEQ multiplex PCR assay. The source is immuneACCESS, and TCRdb retained only in-frame sequences with V and J called. Part of the clones is not carried over; for the studies checked, unresolved V genes explain less than half of this, and the remainder is unexplained. The sample table holds a few hundred thousand clones, of which 80% to 90% were seen once. Around 4.1% of the sample goes to the ten largest clones. Sequenced input: PBMCs or T cells enriched from blood (not recorded which). These receptors all stem from a man younger than 40 with acute COVID-19.

The V gene is TRBV2, the J gene TRBJ1-3; unclear D gene. The V end was cut by 3 bases, the J end by 0 bases, with 9 bases between. The CDR3 is 15 amino acids. Germline V gives CDR1 SNHLY, CDR2 FYNNEI. CDR3 in amino acids: CASSDLSNSGNTIYF. The DNA of the CDR3 is TGTGCCAGCAGTGATTTGAGTAACTCTGGAAACACCATATATTTT.

This chain joins TRBV18 and TRBJ2-6; tentatively, D is TRBD1 (6 bases). The CDR3 covers 17 residues. Per germline, CDR1 KGHSH and CDR2 LQKENI. V lost 6 bases, J lost 0 bases, and 15 bases lay in between. CDR3 in DNA: TGTGCCAGCTCTGAAAACGACAGGATCTCTGGGGCCAACGTCCTGACTTTC. This encodes CASSENDRISGANVLTF.

This sequence joins TRBV27 and TRBJ1-4, with D perhaps matching TRBD1 (5 bases). CDR3 length: 14 amino acids. Germline V gene data show CDR1 as MNHEY and CDR2 as SMNVEV (reference sequence). Trimming pared 5 bases from V and 5 bases from J, leaving 12 bases between. In DNA form, the CDR3 reads TGTGCCAGCAGTACTACAGGTTTCAATGAAAAACTGTTTTTT. Translated, it gives CASSTTGFNEKLFF. Together with reference TRBV27 and TRBJ1-4, the CDR3 gives the full variable domain: EAQVTQNPRYLITVTGKKLTVTCSQNMNHEYMSWYRQDPGLGLRQIYYSMNVEVTDKGDVPEGYKVSRKEKRNFPLILESPSPNQTSLYFCASSTTGFNEKLFFGSGTQLSVL.